A selection of T cell receptor beta chains follows, all from one sample in a study of blood T cells in healthy people across ages. TCRdb passed the 5' RACE reads through MiXCR, listing each CDR3 protein once. The data contain some 1.7 million distinct CDR3 sequences, over 25% of them singletons. Sequenced material: blood. These receptors were collected from a woman aged 25-40 years in good health. Each CDR3 is given with its conserved first and last residue. The D gene is left open where the match is weak. Clone size is not always given. Where it is, it says once, few, many or a class for expanded clones.

few - TRBJ2-5 TRBV29-1 TGCAGCGCCACGGATGAGGGAGAGACCCAGTACTTC CSATDEGETQYF
- - TRBJ1-5 TRBV2 TGTGCCAACAAAGGGGATAGCAATCAGCCCCAGCATTTT CANKGDSNQPQHF
- TRBD1 TRBJ2-7 TRBV9 TGTGCCAGCAGCGGCTCGGGGACAGATATCTACGAGCAGTACTTC CASSGSGTDIYEQYF
- - TRBJ1-5 TRBV7-9 TGTGCCAGCAGCTACAGCTTATCGGGCAGTCAGCCCCAGCATTTT CASSYSLSGSQPQHF
many - TRBJ2-1 TRBV20-1 TGCAGTGCCAGACTAGAAGGGGCTTACAATGAGCAGTTCTTC CSARLEGAYNEQFF
- - TRBJ1-2 TRBV7-2 TGTGCCAGCAGCTTAGTATCAGAGGCTAACTATGGCTACACCTTC CASSLVSEANYGYTF
- TRBD1 TRBJ1-2 TRBV29-1 TGCAGCGCGCTGAACCGGGACAGAAGAAATGGCTACACCTTC CSALNRDRRNGYTF
many - TRBJ2-4 TRBV9 TGTGCCAGCAGCGCCCCTTGGGCGGACATTCAGTACTTC CASSAPWADIQYF
many - TRBJ2-5 TRBV18 TGTGCCAGCTCACCCGAGGAGACCCAGTACTTC CASSPEETQYF
- TRBD1 TRBJ1-6 TRBV15 TGTGCCACCAGCAGGGGGACAGTTACAGATTCCTATAATTCACCCCTCCACTTT CATSRGTVTDSYNSPLHF
- TRBD2 TRBJ2-1 TRBV4-2 TGTGCCAGCAGCCAAGTAGCGGGGGAGTACAATGAGCAGTTCTTC CASSQVAGEYNEQFF
- TRBD2 TRBJ2-3 TRBV20-1 TGCAGTGCTGTTAGCGGGCGAGGGGATACGCAGTATTTT CSAVSGRGDTQYF
many - TRBJ2-7 TRBV9 TGTGCCAGCAGCGCCCCGGGGCGGGGCTCCTACGAGCAGTACTTC CASSAPGRGSYEQYF
- TRBD2 TRBJ2-3 TRBV7-2 TGTGCCAGCAGCTCAACCCCGGGACTAGCGGGACCCACAGATACGCAGTATTTT CASSSTPGLAGPTDTQYF
many - TRBJ2-4 TRBV24-1 TGTGCCACCAGTGATCGACCCGGGACGTCGAACCGGCAAAACATTCAGTACTTC CATSDRPGTSNRQNIQYF
- - TRBJ1-6 TRBV6-1 TGTGCCAGCAGACAGGACGGCCGAAGCTCCTATAATTCACCCCTCCACTTT CASRQDGRSSYNSPLHF
- TRBD1 TRBJ2-3 TRBV4-3 TGCGCCAGCAGCCTACGCCTGACGGGACAGGGTGGTGCAGATACGCAGTATTTT CASSLRLTGQGGADTQYF
- TRBD2 TRBJ2-1 TRBV20-1 TGCAGTGCTAGAGATGGTCCCAGCGGGAGGGCCAGGTCGGCCTACAATGAGCAGTTCTTC CSARDGPSGRARSAYNEQFF
few TRBD1 TRBJ1-5 TRBV4-1 TGCGCCAGTAGCCAACTACAGGGGCAAAACAATCAGCCCCAGCATTTT CASSQLQGQNNQPQHF
- - TRBJ1-3 TRBV5-1 TGCGCCAGCAGCGCCGCAGGGACTACTGGAAACACCATATATTTT CASSAAGTTGNTIYF
many TRBD1 TRBJ1-4 TRBV10-3 TGTGCCATCAAATCGGACAGGGATGGTGAAAAACTGTTTTTT CAIKSDRDGEKLFF
many - TRBJ2-5 TRBV20-1 TGCAGTGCTAGAGATGGAAAGGCCCAAGAGACCCAGTACTTC CSARDGKAQETQYF
- - TRBJ2-5 TRBV7-3 TGTGCCAGCAGCTCCGGACTCAGGGGGGGTTCGGAGACCCAGTACTTC CASSSGLRGGSETQYF
- TRBD2 TRBJ2-1 TRBV5-1 TGCGCCAGCACTGGGGGGGTGTTAGACAATGAGCAGTTCTTC CASTGGVLDNEQFF
- - TRBJ2-7 TRBV20-1 TGCAGTGCTAGTTTCGGTCTCGGCGGTTTTGGGCAGTACTTC CSASFGLGGFGQYF
many - TRBJ2-5 TRBV12-3/TRBV12-4 TGTGCCAGCAGTTCCGGGACTCTAGAGGGAGAGACCCAGTACTTC CASSSGTLEGETQYF
many - TRBJ2-1 TRBV10-3 TGTGCCATCAGCGGCCGGGGCAATGAGCAGTTCTTC CAISGRGNEQFF
- - TRBJ1-5 TRBV5-1 TGCGCCAGCAGTTTAGGTCCCCCGGGGGGCAATCAGCCCCAGCATTTT CASSLGPPGGNQPQHF
many TRBD2 TRBJ2-7 TRBV20-1 TGCAGTGCTAGAGTGGTGGGGGGGACCTACGAGCAGTACTTC CSARVVGGTYEQYF
- - TRBJ1-4 TRBV14 TGTGCCAGCAGCCAAGTCGTGGGGGAAAAACTGTTTTTT CASSQVVGEKLFF
few - TRBJ2-3 TRBV15 TGTGCCACCCGGAAGGTCGGGACCAACTTAGATACGCAGTATTTT CATRKVGTNLDTQYF
- - TRBJ2-2 TRBV5-1 TGCGCCAGCAGCTTGGTCGGCGAGAACACCGGGGAGCTGTTTTTT CASSLVGENTGELFF
- - TRBJ2-7 TRBV29-1 TGCAGCGTTGTCTTGGGGCCAGGGGCGGGCGAGCAGTACTTC CSVVLGPGAGEQYF
- TRBD2 TRBJ2-7 TRBV7-2 TGTGCCAGCCGTAGCGGGAGGCCATACGAGCAGTACTTC CASRSGRPYEQYF
few TRBD2 TRBJ2-7 TRBV10-3 TGTGCCATCAAACCGGGACTAGCGGGACTTACCTACGAGCAGTACTTC CAIKPGLAGLTYEQYF
many - TRBJ1-2 TRBV27 TGTGCCAGCAGTTTACGCGGCGGCTATGGCTACACCTTC CASSLRGGYGYTF
few TRBD1 TRBJ2-7 TRBV4-2 TGTGCCAGCAGCCAAGGTCGGGACAGCTCCTACGAGCAGTACTTC CASSQGRDSSYEQYF
- - TRBJ2-2 TRBV27 TGTGCCAGCAGTTTATTTCCAAACACCGGGGAGCTGTTTTTT CASSLFPNTGELFF
many - TRBJ2-7 TRBV29-1 TGCAGCGTTACCAAATTGGGATCCTACGAGCAGTACTTC CSVTKLGSYEQYF
many - TRBJ1-4 TRBV5-1 TGCGCCAGCAGCTCGACAGGAACTAATGAAAAACTGTTTTTT CASSSTGTNEKLFF
few TRBD1 TRBJ2-7 TRBV6-2/TRBV6-3 TGTGCCAGCAACCGGGGACAGGAAATATTCCACGAGCAGTACTTC CASNRGQEIFHEQYF
- - TRBJ1-2 TRBV20-1 TGCAGGGCTAGTATGGCCAGAGGCTACACCTTC CRASMARGYTF
few - TRBJ1-2 TRBV12-3/TRBV12-4 TGTGCCAGCACCCAAGGGCTTTTCTATGGCTACACCTTC CASTQGLFYGYTF